The present T cell receptor (beta chain) was sequenced within a study of cytomegalovirus exposure and HLA in healthy donors. Study-level results: Association with HLA alleles at 0.05 false discovery rate was found for 16,951 TCR beta sequences in a later analysis. According to the study, 160 or so TCR beta chains were cytomegalovirus-associated.

Notes on this clone: The target antigen is unknown.

Amplification used 60 Vbeta primers and 13 Jbeta primers. The repertoire was sequenced with immunoSEQ multiplex PCR; TCRdb's copy has only in-frame clones and lacks some. This sample has about 180,000 clones, with under 80% found just once. The V gene's germline CDR1 is SNHLY and CDR2 FYNNEI. The CDR3 spans 13 residues. V was pared by 8 bases and J by 8 bases, with 6 bases of the junction left unmatched. The TCR comes from a woman younger than 45 in good health and CMV-seropositive. Input material: PBMCs. V and J are TRBV2 and TRBJ1-4; 9 bases fit TRBD1. Here the CDR3 reads CASVRDRAEKLFF. The CDR3 DNA follows: TGTGCCAGCGTCAGGGACAGGGCCGAAAAACTGTTTTTT.